This T cell receptor beta chain was identified in a study of cytomegalovirus exposure and HLA in healthy donors. General study findings and limits: TCR beta chains numbering some 160 were designated cytomegalovirus-associated. Later findings reportedly placed an Asian-associated ancestry cluster below the approximately 670-donor mean for N-insertions.

PCR used 60 Vbeta primers and 13 Jbeta primers. The data were produced by immunoSEQ multiplex PCR, yet TCRdb's version contains in-frame clones alone and is incomplete. The sample has 140,000 or so clones; 61% are singletons. This clone was seen once. Its specificity is not known. Deletions cut 4 bases from V and 3 bases from J, with 12 bases between. Germline V gives CDR1 MNHNY, CDR2 SVGAGI (reference sequence). The CDR3 length is 14 residues. This chain joins TRBV6-6 and TRBJ1-1; D unclear. Input material: PBMCs. The TCR originated in a male donor in good health and CMV-seronegative. The CDR3 DNA follows: TGTGCCAGCAGTTTACATGGAGGGTACACTGAAGCTTTCTTT. Residues: CASSLHGGYTEAFF.